This T cell receptor (beta chain) stems from a study of blood T cell repertoires in COVID-19. Study summary: The United States, Italy and Spain supplied acute and convalescent COVID-19 samples. Sources were T cells, B-cell-depleted T cells, or PBMCs; the material itself was cDNA or gDNA.

In the source study's methods: Amplification of reference gene primers provided the estimated nucleated cell counts. Repertoires were generated with immunoSEQ multiplex PCR, while TCRdb's copy carries only in-frame clones and drops some. V and J calls plus clone size are reproduced from that table; the DNA served to infer D and trimming. This table has tens of thousands of clones, approximately 91% appearing once. Losses at the gene ends were 0 bases for V and 1 base for J; bases not matched to a gene: 9. Germline loops: CDR1 ENHRY, CDR2 SYGVKD. The length of the CDR3 is 20 residues. What was sequenced was peripheral blood. The rearrangement links TRBV10-3 to TRBJ2-1; 13 bases line up with TRBD2. The clonotype comes from a human donor in a cohort sampled during active COVID-19. CDR3 sequence: CAISESELAGGLGSYNEQFF. The CDR3 DNA follows: TGTGCCATCAGTGAGTCAGAACTAGCGGGAGGGCTCGGATCCTACAATGAGCAGTTCTTC.